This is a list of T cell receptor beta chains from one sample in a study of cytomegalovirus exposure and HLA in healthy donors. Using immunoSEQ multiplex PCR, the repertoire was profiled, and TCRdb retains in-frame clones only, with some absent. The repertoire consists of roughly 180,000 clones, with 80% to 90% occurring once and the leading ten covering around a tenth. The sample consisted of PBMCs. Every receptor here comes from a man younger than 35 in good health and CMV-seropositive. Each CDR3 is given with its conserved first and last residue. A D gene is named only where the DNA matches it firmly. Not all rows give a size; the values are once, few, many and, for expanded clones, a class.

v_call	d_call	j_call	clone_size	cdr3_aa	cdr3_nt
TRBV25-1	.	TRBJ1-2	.	CAGWDYYYGYTF	TGCGCCGGGTGGGACTATTACTATGGCTACACCTTC
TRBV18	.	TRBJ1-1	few	CASSPSGERFEAFF	TGTGCCAGCTCACCTTCCGGGGAGCGGTTCGAAGCTTTCTTT
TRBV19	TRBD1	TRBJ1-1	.	CAGRGTGGFSWAFF	TGTGCCGGGCGGGGGACAGGGGGCTTTAGTTGGGCTTTCTTT
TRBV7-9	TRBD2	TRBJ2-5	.	CASSLEWTSGGAAETQYF	TGTGCCAGCAGCTTAGAATGGACTAGCGGGGGGGCTGCAGAGACCCAGTACTTC
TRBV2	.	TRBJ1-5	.	CASSEVQFSAQHF	TGTGCCAGCAGTGAGGTCCAATTCTCGGCCCAGCATTTT
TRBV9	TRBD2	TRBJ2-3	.	CASSVGAGGPTDTQYF	TGTGCCAGCAGCGTAGGAGCGGGGGGGCCGACAGATACGCAGTATTTT
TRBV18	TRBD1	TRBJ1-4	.	CASSELTGVNEKLFF	TGTGCCAGCTCCGAGTTGACAGGGGTTAATGAAAAACTGTTTTTT
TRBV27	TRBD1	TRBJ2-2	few	CASSNRGPGELFF	TGTGCCAGCAGTAACAGGGGGCCCGGGGAGCTGTTTTTT
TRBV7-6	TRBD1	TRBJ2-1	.	CASSPAPTGGDINNEQFF	TGTGCCAGCAGCCCCGCCCCGACAGGGGGCGATATCAACAATGAGCAGTTCTTC
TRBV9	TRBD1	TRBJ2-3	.	CASKRGDSKNTDTQYF	TGTGCCAGCAAGCGTGGGGACAGCAAAAACACAGATACGCAGTATTTT
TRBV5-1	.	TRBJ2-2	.	CASSLDATRELFF	TGCGCCAGCAGCTTGGACGCGACTCGGGAGCTGTTTTTT
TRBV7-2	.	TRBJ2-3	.	CASSLEGPYTDTQYF	TGTGCCAGCAGCTTAGAGGGGCCGTACACAGATACGCAGTATTTT
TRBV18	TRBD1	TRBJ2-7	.	CASSPQGAYEQYF	TGTGCCAGCTCACCGCAGGGGGCCTACGAGCAGTACTTC
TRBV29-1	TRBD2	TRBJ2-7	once	CSVLRGTSSYEQYF	TGCAGCGTGTTACGAGGGACTAGTTCTTACGAGCAGTACTTC
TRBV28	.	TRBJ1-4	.	CASRDTTTNEKLFF	TGTGCCAGCAGGGACACGACAACTAATGAAAAACTGTTTTTT
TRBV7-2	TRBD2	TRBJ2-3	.	CASSLLAGGGDTQYF	TGTGCCAGCAGCTTGCTTGCGGGGGGGGGAGATACGCAGTATTTT
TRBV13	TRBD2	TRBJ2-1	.	CASSLASSGVGNEQFF	TGTGCCAGCAGCTTAGCATCTAGCGGGGTTGGCAATGAGCAGTTCTTC